The 2 T cell receptor beta chains given below trace back to one sample, sequenced in a study of blood T cells in healthy people across ages. Together with a sample-barcoded 5' primer, a J-beta primer mix was included in a second PCR lasting roughly 6 to 12 cycles. TCRdb re-analysed the 5' RACE reads in MiXCR, keeping a single row per CDR3 protein. The table lists 1.5 million to 2 million distinct CDR3 sequences, over 25% of them singletons. The sequenced sample consisted of blood. Every receptor here comes from a woman aged 25 to 45 in good health.

This clonotype was recorded a few times. The chain is built from TRBV20-1 and TRBJ2-3; possible D gene TRBD2, 5 bases. CDR3 length equals 15 residues. V was trimmed by 5 bases and J by 4 bases, leaving 19 bases between them. Germline lookup yields CDR1 DFQATT and CDR2 SNEGSKA (reference sequence). The CDR3 nucleotides read TGCAGTGCTCCTCGGACCGGGGTGAGAGCAGATACGCAGTATTTT. Translated, it gives CSAPRTGVRADTQYF.

Turning to this clonotype: Its ends do not fully match the called genes, so a read error is possible. The chain is built from TRBV12-3 or TRBV12-4 and TRBJ1-4; D is unresolved. The CDR3 runs 14 residues. CDR3 in DNA: TGTGCCAGCAAGTACGGGCAGAACTATGAAAAACGGTTTTTT. This sequence encodes CASKYGQNYEKRFF.